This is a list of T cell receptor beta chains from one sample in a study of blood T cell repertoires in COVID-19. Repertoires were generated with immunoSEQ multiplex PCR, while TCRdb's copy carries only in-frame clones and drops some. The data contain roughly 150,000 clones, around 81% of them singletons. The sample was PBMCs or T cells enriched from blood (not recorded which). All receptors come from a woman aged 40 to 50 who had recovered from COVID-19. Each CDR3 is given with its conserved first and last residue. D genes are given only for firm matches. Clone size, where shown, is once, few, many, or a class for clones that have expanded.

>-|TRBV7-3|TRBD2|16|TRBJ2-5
CASSLMAAGAQETQYF
TGTGCCAGCAGCTTAATGGCGGCGGGAGCCCAAGAGACCCAGTACTTC
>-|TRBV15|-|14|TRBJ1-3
CATSAFRAGNTIYF
TGTGCCACCAGTGCCTTCAGGGCTGGAAACACCATATATTTT
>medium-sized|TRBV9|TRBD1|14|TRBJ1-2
CASSVGTGNYGYTF
TGTGCCAGCAGCGTAGGGACAGGGAACTATGGCTACACCTTC
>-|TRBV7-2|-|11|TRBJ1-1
CASSTGTEAFF
TGTGCCAGCAGCACCGGGACTGAAGCTTTCTTT
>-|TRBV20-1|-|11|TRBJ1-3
CSASGQNTIYF
TGCAGTGCTAGCGGTCAAAACACCATATATTTT
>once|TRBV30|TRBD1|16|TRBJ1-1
CAWKRQGSYWDTEAFF
TGTGCCTGGAAGAGACAGGGATCGTATTGGGACACTGAAGCTTTCTTT
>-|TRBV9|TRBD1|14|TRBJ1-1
CASSVGTGDTEAFF
TGTGCCAGCAGTGTCGGGACAGGGGACACTGAAGCTTTCTTT
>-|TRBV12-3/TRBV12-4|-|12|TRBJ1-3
CASGRRENTIYF
TGTGCCAGCGGCCGCCGGGAAAACACCATATATTTT
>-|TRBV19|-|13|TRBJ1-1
CASSIAQGAEAFF
TGTGCCAGTAGTATAGCACAGGGAGCTGAAGCTTTCTTT
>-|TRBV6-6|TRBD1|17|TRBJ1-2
CASSPTQGDRGRKGYTF
TGTGCCAGCAGTCCCACTCAGGGGGACAGGGGGCGTAAAGGCTACACCTTC
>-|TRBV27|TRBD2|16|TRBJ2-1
CASSLLLAGAYNEQFF
TGTGCCAGCAGCCTCCTTCTAGCGGGGGCCTACAATGAGCAGTTCTTC
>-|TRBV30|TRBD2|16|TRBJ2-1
CAWTTPGLAVYNEQFF
TGTGCCTGGACTACCCCGGGACTAGCGGTTTACAATGAGCAGTTCTTC
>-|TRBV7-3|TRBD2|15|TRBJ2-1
CASSQRLAGYNEQFF
TGTGCCAGCAGCCAACGACTAGCGGGGTACAATGAGCAGTTCTTC
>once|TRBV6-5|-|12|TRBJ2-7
CASQDRAGEQYF
TGTGCCAGCCAGGACAGAGCAGGCGAGCAGTACTTC
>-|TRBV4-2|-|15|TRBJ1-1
CASSQDPGQVDEAFF
TGTGCCAGCAGCCAAGACCCGGGACAAGTAGATGAAGCTTTCTTT
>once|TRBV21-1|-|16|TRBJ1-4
CASSKAGQPKEEKLFF
TGTGCCAGCAGCAAGGCGGGACAGCCGAAGGAAGAAAAACTGTTTTTT
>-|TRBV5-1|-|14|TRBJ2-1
CASSSDSPFDEQFF
TGCGCCAGCAGCTCGGACAGCCCTTTCGATGAGCAGTTCTTC
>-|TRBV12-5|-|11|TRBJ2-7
CASGLTVGQYF
TGTGCTAGTGGTTTGACAGTGGGGCAGTACTTC
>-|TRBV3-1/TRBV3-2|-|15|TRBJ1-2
CASSQEAGVGYGYTF
TGTGCCAGCAGCCAGGAGGCAGGGGTGGGCTATGGCTACACCTTC
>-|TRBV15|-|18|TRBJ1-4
CATSRGRLGAATNEKLFF
TGTGCCACCAGCAGAGGCCGTTTAGGGGCAGCAACTAATGAAAAACTGTTTTTT
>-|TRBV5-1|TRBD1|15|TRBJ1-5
CASSLAGQNYQPQHF
TGCGCCAGCAGCTTGGCGGGACAGAACTATCAGCCCCAGCATTTT
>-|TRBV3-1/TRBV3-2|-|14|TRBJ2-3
CASSFSGNTDTQYF
TGTGCCAGCAGCTTTAGCGGAAACACAGATACGCAGTATTTT
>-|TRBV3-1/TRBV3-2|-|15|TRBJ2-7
CASSQERGHSYEQYF
TGTGCCAGCAGCCAAGAGCGGGGGCACTCCTACGAGCAGTACTTC
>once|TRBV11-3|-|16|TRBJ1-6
CASSFQQGVANSPLHF
TGTGCCAGCAGCTTTCAACAGGGAGTAGCAAATTCACCCCTCCACTTT